The rows below give T cell receptor beta chains drawn from one sample of a study of molecular identifiers for immune sequencing clone quantification. TCRdb used MiXCR to reprocess the PCR reads, holding one entry per CDR3 protein. The sample includes around 470,000 distinct CDR3 sequences, less than 30% of them seen just once. Sequencing was performed on naive CD8+ T cells from blood, with Jurkat cell RNA spiked in. The receptor source for this set is a human donor in good health. Some libraries in this study had Jurkat cell RNA spiked in. The CDR3 runs from the conserved cysteine through the conserved F or W. The D gene is left open where the match is weak. Some rows have no size entry. The others give once, few or many, or a class for an expanded clone.

clone_size: few
j_call: TRBJ1-1
d_call: TRBD1
v_call: TRBV5-6
cdr3_aa: CASSLPSGQGTEAFF
cdr3_nt: TGTGCCAGCAGCTTGCCCTCCGGACAGGGAACTGAAGCTTTCTTT

clone_size: NA
j_call: TRBJ2-3
d_call: NA
v_call: TRBV6-5
cdr3_aa: CASSRTGGGVRTDTQYF
cdr3_nt: TGTGCCAGCAGTCGGACGGGGGGCGGGGTTAGGACAGATACGCAGTATTTT

clone_size: once
j_call: TRBJ2-5
d_call: NA
v_call: TRBV7-2
cdr3_aa: CASSLSGNQEPQYF
cdr3_nt: TGTGCCAGCAGCTTATCTGGGAACCAAGAGCCCCAGTACTTC

clone_size: few
j_call: TRBJ1-5
d_call: NA
v_call: TRBV19
cdr3_aa: CASSSAQGQPQHF
cdr3_nt: TGTGCCAGTAGTTCCGCACAGGGACAGCCCCAGCATTTT

clone_size: few
j_call: TRBJ2-1
d_call: TRBD1
v_call: TRBV6-6
cdr3_aa: CASSYLAGQGENEQFF
cdr3_nt: TGTGCCAGCAGTTACTTAGCCGGACAGGGGGAGAATGAGCAGTTCTTC

clone_size: NA
j_call: TRBJ2-7
d_call: TRBD1
v_call: TRBV7-6
cdr3_aa: CASSLERTGGTYEQYF
cdr3_nt: TGTGCCAGCAGCTTAGAAAGGACAGGGGGCACCTACGAGCAGTACTTC

clone_size: NA
j_call: TRBJ1-5
d_call: NA
v_call: TRBV5-3
cdr3_aa: CASSLRPGSNQPQHF
cdr3_nt: TGTGCCAGCAGCCTACGGCCAGGGTCTAATCAGCCCCAGCATTTT

clone_size: once
j_call: TRBJ2-5
d_call: NA
v_call: TRBV7-6
cdr3_aa: CASSLFQGASYQAPQYF
cdr3_nt: TGTGCCAGCAGCTTATTTCAGGGAGCATCGTACCAAGCGCCCCAGTACTTC

clone_size: NA
j_call: TRBJ2-3
d_call: TRBD2
v_call: TRBV12-3/TRBV12-4
cdr3_aa: CASSLGLALSATDTQYF
cdr3_nt: TGTGCCAGCAGTTTGGGACTAGCTCTCTCTGCCACAGATACGCAGTATTTT

clone_size: NA
j_call: TRBJ2-6
d_call: TRBD1
v_call: TRBV27
cdr3_aa: CASRRGTGTSLSGANVLTF
cdr3_nt: TGTGCCAGCAGACGAGGGACAGGGACTTCTCTCTCTGGGGCCAACGTCCTGACTTTC

clone_size: few
j_call: TRBJ2-3
d_call: NA
v_call: TRBV12-3/TRBV12-4
cdr3_aa: CASTPDSLTDTQYF
cdr3_nt: TGTGCCAGCACCCCCGACAGTCTCACAGATACGCAGTATTTT

clone_size: few
j_call: TRBJ2-3
d_call: NA
v_call: TRBV3-1
cdr3_aa: CASSQEAPWNPGTDTQYF
cdr3_nt: TGTGCCAGCAGCCAAGAAGCTCCCTGGAACCCAGGCACAGATACGCAGTATTTT

clone_size: NA
j_call: TRBJ2-5
d_call: TRBD1
v_call: TRBV15
cdr3_aa: CATSRDLDRGKPQYF
cdr3_nt: TGTGCCACCAGCAGAGATTTGGACAGGGGAAAGCCCCAGTACTTC

clone_size: NA
j_call: TRBJ2-3
d_call: TRBD2
v_call: TRBV7-6
cdr3_aa: CASSILTSGRDTQYF
cdr3_nt: TGTGCCAGCAGCATCCTGACTAGCGGGAGAGATACGCAGTATTTT

clone_size: NA
j_call: TRBJ2-7
d_call: TRBD2
v_call: TRBV19
cdr3_aa: CASSILASGNYEQYF
cdr3_nt: TGTGCCAGTAGTATACTCGCTAGCGGCAACTACGAGCAGTACTTC